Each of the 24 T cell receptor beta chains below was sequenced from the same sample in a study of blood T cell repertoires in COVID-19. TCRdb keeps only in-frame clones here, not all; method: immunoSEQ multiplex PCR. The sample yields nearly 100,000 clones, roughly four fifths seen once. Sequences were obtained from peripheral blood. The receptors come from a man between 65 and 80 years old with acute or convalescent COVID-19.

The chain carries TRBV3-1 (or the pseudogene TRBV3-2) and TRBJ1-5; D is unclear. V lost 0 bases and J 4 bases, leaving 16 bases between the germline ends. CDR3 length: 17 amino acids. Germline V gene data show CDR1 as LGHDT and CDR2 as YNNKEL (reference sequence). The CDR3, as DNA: TGTGCCAGCAGCCAAGATCCTCCTACGCATCCAAATCAGCCCCAGCATTTT. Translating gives CASSQDPPTHPNQPQHF.

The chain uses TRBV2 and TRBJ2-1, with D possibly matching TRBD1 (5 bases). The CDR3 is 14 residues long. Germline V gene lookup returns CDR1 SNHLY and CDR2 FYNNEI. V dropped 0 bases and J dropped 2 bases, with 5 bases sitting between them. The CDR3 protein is CASSEAGPYNEQFF. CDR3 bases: TGTGCCAGCAGTGAAGCGGGGCCCTACAATGAGCAGTTCTTC.

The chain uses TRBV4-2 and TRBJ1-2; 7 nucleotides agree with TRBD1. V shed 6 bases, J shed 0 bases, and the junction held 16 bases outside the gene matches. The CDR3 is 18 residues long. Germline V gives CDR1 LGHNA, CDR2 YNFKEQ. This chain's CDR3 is CASSRTGQQYTTNYGYTF. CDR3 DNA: TGTGCCAGCAGTCGAACGGGACAGCAATATACGACTAACTATGGCTACACCTTC.

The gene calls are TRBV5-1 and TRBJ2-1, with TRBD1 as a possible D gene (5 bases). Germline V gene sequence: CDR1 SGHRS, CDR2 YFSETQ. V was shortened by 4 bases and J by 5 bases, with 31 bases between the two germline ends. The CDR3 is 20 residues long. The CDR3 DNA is TGCGCCAGCAGCCCATCTACCCCAGGGTTGGGCGCGCCGGTGGACAATGAGCAGTTCTTC. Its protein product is CASSPSTPGLGAPVDNEQFF.

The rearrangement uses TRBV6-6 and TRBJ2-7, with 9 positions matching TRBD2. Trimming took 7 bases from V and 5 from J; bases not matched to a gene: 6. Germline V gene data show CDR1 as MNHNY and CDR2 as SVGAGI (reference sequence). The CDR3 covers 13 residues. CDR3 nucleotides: TGTGCCAGCACCGCGGGAGGGCCTAACGAGCAGTACTTC. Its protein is CASTAGGPNEQYF.

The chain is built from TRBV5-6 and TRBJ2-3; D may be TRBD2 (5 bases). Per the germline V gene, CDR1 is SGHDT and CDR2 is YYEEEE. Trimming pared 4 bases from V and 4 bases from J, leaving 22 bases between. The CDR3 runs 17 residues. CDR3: CASSPPIARVGADTQYF. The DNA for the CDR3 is TGTGCCAGCAGCCCACCCATTGCGCGGGTTGGCGCAGATACGCAGTATTTT.

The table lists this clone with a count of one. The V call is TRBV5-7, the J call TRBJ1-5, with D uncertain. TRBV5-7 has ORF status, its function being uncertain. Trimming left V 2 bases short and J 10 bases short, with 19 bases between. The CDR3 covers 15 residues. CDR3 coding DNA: TGTGCCAGCAGCTTTTCGGGAGTAACGGTGCGCCCCCAGCATTTT. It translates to CASSFSGVTVRPQHF.

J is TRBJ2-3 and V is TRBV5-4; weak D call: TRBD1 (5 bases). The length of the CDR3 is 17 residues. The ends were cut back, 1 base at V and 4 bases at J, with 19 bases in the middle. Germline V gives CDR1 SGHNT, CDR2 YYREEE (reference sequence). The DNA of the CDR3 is TGTGCCAGCAGCTTGCGCTTGATACGCAGGGTAGCAGATACGCAGTATTTT. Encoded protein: CASSLRLIRRVADTQYF. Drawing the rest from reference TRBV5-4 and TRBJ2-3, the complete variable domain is ETGVTQSPTHLIKTRGQQVTLRCSSQSGHNTVSWYQQALGQGPQFIFQYYREEENGRGNFPPRFSGLQFPNYSSELNVNALELDDSALYLCASSLRLIRRVADTQYFGPGTRLTVL.

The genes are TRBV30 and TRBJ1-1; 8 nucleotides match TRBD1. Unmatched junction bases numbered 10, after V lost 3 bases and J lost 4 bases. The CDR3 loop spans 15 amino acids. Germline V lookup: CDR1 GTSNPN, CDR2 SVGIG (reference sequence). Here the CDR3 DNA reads TGTGCCTGGAGGCCCTTCACCGGGACAGGCACTGAAGCTTTCTTT. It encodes CAWRPFTGTGTEAFF.

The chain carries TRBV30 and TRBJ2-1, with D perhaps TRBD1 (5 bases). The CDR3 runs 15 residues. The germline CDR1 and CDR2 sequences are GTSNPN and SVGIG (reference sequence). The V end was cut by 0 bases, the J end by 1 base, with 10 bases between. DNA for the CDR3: TGTGCCTGGAGTGTGGGCAGGGTATCCTACAATGAGCAGTTCTTC. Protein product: CAWSVGRVSYNEQFF.

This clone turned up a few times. This CDR3 is CASSGQGLMNTEAFF. The CDR3 region has the DNA TGTGCCAGCAGCGGACAGGGGTTAATGAACACTGAAGCTTTCTTT. The chain recombines TRBV2 with TRBJ1-1; 9 positions match TRBD1. There are 15 residues in the CDR3. CDR1 and CDR2 from the germline V gene are SNHLY and FYNNEI. V shed 6 bases, J shed 0 bases, and the junction held 5 bases outside the gene matches.

CDR3 sequence reads: CASSESTGLGSSLHF. The CDR3 nucleotides are TGTGCCAGCAGCGAATCGACAGGTTTAGGGTCCTCCCTCCACTTT. V and J are TRBV7-9 and TRBJ1-6, with D possibly TRBD1 on 6 matching bases. Germline V gives CDR1 SEHNR, CDR2 FQNEAQ (reference sequence). The ends were cut back, 5 bases at V and 14 bases at J, with 22 bases in the middle. The CDR3 runs to 15 residues.

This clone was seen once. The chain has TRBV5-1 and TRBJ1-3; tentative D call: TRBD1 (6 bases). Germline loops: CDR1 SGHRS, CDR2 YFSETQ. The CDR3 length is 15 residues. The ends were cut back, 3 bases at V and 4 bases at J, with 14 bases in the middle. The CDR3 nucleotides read TGCGCCAGCAGCTCGGCCACCGGGACAGGAAACACCATATATTTT. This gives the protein CASSSATGTGNTIYF.

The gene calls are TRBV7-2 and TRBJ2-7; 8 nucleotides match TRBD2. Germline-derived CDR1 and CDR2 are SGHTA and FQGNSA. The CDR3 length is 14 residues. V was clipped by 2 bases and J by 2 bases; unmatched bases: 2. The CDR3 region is CASSLPGGPYEQYF. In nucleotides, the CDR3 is TGTGCCAGCAGCTTACCGGGAGGGCCCTACGAGCAGTACTTC.

As DNA, the CDR3 is TGTGCCAGCAGCTTAGCCCCCGGACAGGGCTACGAGCAGTACTTC. Amino acids: CASSLAPGQGYEQYF. The chain is built from TRBV7-8 and TRBJ2-7; TRBD1 aligns across 8 bases. Germline trimming cut 0 bases from V and 3 bases from J; bases unmatched to any gene: 4. CDR3 length: 15 amino acids. CDR1 and CDR2 (germline): SGHVS, FQNEAQ.

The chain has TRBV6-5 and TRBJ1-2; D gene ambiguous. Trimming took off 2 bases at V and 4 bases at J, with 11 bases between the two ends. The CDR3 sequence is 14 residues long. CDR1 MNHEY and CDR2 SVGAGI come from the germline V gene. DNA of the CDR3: TGTGCCAGCAGTTACGACACCTCCTTCTATGGCTACACCTTC. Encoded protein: CASSYDTSFYGYTF.

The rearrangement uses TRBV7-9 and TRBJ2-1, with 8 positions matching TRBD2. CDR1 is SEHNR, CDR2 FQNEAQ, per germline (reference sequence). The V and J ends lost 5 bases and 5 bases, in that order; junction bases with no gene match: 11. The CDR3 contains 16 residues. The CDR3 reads CASSTPLAGRDNEQFF. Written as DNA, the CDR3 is TGTGCCAGCAGCACACCCTTAGCGGGAAGGGACAATGAGCAGTTCTTC.

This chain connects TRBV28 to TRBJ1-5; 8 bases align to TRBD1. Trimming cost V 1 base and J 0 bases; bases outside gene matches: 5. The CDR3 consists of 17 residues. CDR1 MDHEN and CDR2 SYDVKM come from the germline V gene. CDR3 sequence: CASSLSAGGYSNQPQHF. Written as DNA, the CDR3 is TGTGCCAGCAGTTTATCGGCAGGGGGCTATAGCAATCAGCCCCAGCATTTT.

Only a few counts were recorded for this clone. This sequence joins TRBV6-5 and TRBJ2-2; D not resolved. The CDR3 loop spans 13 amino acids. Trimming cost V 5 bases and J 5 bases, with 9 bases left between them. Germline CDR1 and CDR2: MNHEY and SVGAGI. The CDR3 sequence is CASSRYRTGELFF. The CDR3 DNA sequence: TGTGCCAGCAGTAGATATCGGACCGGGGAGCTGTTTTTT.

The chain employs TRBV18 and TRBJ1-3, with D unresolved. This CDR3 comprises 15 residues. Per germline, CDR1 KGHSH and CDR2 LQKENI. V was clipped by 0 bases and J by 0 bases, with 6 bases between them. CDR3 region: CASSPPLSSGNTIYF. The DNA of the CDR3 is TGTGCCAGCTCACCACCGCTCAGCTCTGGAAACACCATATATTTT.

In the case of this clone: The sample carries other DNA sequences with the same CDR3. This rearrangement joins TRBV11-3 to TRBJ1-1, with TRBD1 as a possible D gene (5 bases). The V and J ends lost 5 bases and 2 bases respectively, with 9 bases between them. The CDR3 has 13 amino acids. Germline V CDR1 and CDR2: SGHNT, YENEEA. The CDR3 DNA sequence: TGTGCCAGCAGCGAAACAGGAAACACTGAAGCTTTCTTT. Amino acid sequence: CASSETGNTEAFF.

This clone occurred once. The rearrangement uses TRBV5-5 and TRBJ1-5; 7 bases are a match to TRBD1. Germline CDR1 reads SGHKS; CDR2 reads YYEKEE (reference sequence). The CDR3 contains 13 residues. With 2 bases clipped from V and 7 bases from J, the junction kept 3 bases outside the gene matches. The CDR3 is CASSFDRAQPQHF. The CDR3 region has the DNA TGTGCCAGCAGCTTCGACAGGGCCCAGCCCCAGCATTTT.

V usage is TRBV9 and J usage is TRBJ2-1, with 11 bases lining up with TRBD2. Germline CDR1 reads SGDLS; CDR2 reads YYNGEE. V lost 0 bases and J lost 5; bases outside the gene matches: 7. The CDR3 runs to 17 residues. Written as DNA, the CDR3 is TGTGCCAGCAGCGTAGGAACCGGGACTAGCGGTGACAATGAGCAGTTCTTC. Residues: CASSVGTGTSGDNEQFF.

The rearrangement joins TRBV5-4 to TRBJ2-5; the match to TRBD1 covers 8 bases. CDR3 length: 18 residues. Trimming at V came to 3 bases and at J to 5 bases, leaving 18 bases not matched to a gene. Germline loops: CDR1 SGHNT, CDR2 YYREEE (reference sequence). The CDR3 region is CASSSPWKQGAGQETQYF. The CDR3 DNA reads TGTGCCAGCAGCTCCCCTTGGAAGCAGGGGGCCGGTCAGGAGACCCAGTACTTC.